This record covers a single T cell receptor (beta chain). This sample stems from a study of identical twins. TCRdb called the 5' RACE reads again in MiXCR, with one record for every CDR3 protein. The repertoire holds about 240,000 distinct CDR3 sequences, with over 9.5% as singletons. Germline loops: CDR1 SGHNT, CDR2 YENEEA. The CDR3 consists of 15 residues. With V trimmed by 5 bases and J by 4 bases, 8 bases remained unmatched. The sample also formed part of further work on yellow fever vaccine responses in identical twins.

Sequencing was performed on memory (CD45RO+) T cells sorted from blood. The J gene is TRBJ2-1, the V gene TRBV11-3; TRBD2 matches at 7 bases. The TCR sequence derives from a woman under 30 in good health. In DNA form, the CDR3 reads TGTGCCAGCAGCCAAGAGAATAGCGGGTACAATGAGCAGTTCTTC. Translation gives CASSQENSGYNEQFF.